The rows below give T cell receptor beta chains drawn from one sample of a study of blood T cell repertoires in COVID-19. Repertoires were generated with immunoSEQ multiplex PCR, while TCRdb's copy carries only in-frame clones and drops some. The repertoire holds over 75,000 clones, with roughly 79% as singletons. The material sequenced was peripheral blood. These receptors were collected from a man between 65 and 80 years old with acute or convalescent COVID-19. The conserved cysteine and the conserved F or W are not part of the CDR3 here. Fields, in order: J gene, V gene, CDR3 protein.

TRBJ1-5 TRBV7-9 ASSLATGYQPQH
TRBJ2-7 TRBV5-1 ASSSTSGPSYEQY
TRBJ2-3 TRBV28 ASSSLPRGLGTDTQY
TRBJ1-2 TRBV12-3/TRBV12-4 ASSLSEGYGYT
TRBJ2-3 TRBV6-5 ASQDSSTDTQY
TRBJ2-1 TRBV5-1 ASSLMGQGANEQF
TRBJ2-2 TRBV28 ASFDRRTGELF
TRBJ1-1 TRBV12-3/TRBV12-4 ASSLVPTGAF
TRBJ1-3 TRBV5-8 ASSPGIRSGNTIY
TRBJ1-1 TRBV5-1 ASRSHSSGTEAF
TRBJ2-3 TRBV27 ASSLESAGPSFNTQY
TRBJ1-1 TRBV7-9 ASSLGQGPSTEAF
TRBJ2-2 TRBV7-8 ASSPSYGSANTGELF
TRBJ2-7 TRBV19 ASSMTGSTNSYEQY
TRBJ2-1 TRBV2 ASSVGLAGLNEQF
TRBJ2-1 TRBV7-2 ASSPRLVAGDNEQF
TRBJ2-1 TRBV20-1 SARDVNRQF
TRBJ2-1 TRBV21-1 ASSKGGPSGSLSSYNEQF
TRBJ1-1 TRBV14 ASSQLTGVNTEAF
TRBJ1-3 TRBV6-6 ASSLTGGEGNTIY
TRBJ1-6 TRBV7-8 ASSPRQAHNSPLH
TRBJ1-4 TRBV28 ASSFPPGTDVF